This paragraph covers one TCR beta chain sequence. Its specificity is not known. The sample holds other DNA sequences that translate to the same CDR3. The ends were cut back, 6 bases at V and 4 bases at J, with 16 bases in the middle. Germline V gives CDR1 SGHNT, CDR2 YYREEE (reference sequence). The CDR3 totals 14 residues. This entry comes from a study of shared clonotypes between healthy human individuals. Study conclusions and caveats: Several donors shared around 5.2% of their naive CD4 clonotypes.

Clones were read by immunoSEQ multiplex PCR, and TCRdb kept only the in-frame ones, dropping some. Of 2 million to 2.5 million clones listed, under 95% are singletons. Input material: naive CD4+ T cells from PBMCs. Subset specified: CD45RA+ positively selected. This chain links TRBV5-4 with TRBJ1-2; the D gene is possibly TRBD1 (6 bases). The TCR comes from a man aged 18-30 years in good health. Some clones in this sample may be carry-over from other donors' samples. The DNA for the CDR3 is TGTGCCAGCACCCCTGGGGGGGCTGGCTATGGCTACACCTTC. Its protein product is CASTPGGAGYGYTF.